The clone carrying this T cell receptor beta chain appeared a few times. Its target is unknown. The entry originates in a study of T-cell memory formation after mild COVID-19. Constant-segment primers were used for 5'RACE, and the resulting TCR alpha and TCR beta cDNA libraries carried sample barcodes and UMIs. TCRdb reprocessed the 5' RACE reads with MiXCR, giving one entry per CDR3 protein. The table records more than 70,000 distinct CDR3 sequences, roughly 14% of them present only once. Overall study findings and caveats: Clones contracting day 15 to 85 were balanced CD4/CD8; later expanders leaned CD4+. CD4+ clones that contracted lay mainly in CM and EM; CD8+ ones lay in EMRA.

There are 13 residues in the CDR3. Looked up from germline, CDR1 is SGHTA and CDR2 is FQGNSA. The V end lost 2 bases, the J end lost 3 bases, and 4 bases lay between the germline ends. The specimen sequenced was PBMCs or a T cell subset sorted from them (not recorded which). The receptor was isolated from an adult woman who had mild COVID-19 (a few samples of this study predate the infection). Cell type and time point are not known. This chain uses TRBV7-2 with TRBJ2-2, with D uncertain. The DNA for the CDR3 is TGTGCCAGCAGCTTAACGTACACCGGGGAGCTGTTTTTT. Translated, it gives CASSLTYTGELFF.